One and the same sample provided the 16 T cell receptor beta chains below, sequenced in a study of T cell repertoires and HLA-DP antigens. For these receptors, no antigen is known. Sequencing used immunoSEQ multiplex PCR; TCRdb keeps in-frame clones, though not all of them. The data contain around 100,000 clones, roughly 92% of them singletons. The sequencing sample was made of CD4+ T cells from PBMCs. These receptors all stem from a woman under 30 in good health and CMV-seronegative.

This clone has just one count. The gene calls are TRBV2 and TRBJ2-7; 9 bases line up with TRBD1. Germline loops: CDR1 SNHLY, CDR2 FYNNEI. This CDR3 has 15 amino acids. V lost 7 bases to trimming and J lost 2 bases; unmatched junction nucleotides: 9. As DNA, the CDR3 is TGTGCCAGCAATTCACAGGGGGCGTCCACCTACGAGCAGTACGTC. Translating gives CASNSQGASTYEQYV.

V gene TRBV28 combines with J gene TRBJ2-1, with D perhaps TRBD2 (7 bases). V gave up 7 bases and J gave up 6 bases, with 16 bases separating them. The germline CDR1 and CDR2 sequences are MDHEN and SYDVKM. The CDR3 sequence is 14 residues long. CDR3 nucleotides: TGTGCCAGCACAACCGGGGGGCCCCTCAATGAGCAGTTCTTC. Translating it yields CASTTGGPLNEQFF.

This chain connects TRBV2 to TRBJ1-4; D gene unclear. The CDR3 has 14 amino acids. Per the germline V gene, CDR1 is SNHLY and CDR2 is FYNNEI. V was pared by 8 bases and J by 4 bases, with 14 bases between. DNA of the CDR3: TGTGCCAGCGCAACTCGGAGGGATAATGAAAAACTGTTTTTT. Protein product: CASATRRDNEKLFF.

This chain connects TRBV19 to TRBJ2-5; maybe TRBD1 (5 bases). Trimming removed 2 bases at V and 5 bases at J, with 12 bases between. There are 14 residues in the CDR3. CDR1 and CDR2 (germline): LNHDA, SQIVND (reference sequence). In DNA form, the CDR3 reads TGTGCCAGTAGTATATCTGGGGCGGTGGAGACCCAGTACTTC. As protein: CASSISGAVETQYF.

The CDR3 nucleotides are TGTGCCAGCTCACCGGACGGAACCCCCTACGAGCAGTACTTC. Its protein product is CASSPDGTPYEQYF. The chain uses TRBV18 and TRBJ2-7; D not resolved. Germline V gene data show CDR1 as KGHSH and CDR2 as LQKENI. There are 14 residues in the CDR3. Trimming removed 3 bases at V and 2 bases at J, with 11 bases between.

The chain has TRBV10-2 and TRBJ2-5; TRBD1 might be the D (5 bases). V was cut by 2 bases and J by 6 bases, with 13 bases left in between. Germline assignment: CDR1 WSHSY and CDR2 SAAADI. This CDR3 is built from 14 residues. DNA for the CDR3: TGCGCCAGCAGTGAGGACCGGACATCGAAGACCCAGTACTTC. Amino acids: CASSEDRTSKTQYF.

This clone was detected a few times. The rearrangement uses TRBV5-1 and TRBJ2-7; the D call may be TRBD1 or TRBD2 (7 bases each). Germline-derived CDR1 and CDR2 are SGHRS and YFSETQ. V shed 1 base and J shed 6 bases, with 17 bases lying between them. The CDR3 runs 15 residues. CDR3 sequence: CASSLLGGGEGEQYF. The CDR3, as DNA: TGCGCCAGCAGCTTGTTAGGGGGCGGGGAGGGCGAGCAGTACTTC.

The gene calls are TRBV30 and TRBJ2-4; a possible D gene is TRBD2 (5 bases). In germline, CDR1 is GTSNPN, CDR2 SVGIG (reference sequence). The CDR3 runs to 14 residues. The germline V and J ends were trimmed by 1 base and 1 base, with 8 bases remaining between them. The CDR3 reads CAWSGGLAKNIQYF. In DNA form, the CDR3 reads TGTGCCTGGAGTGGAGGGTTGGCCAAAAACATTCAGTACTTC.

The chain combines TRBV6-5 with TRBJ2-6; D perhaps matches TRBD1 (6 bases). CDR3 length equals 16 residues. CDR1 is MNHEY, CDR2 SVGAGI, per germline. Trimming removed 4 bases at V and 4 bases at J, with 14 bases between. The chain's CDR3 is CASSFTQGSGANVLTF. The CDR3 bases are TGTGCCAGCAGTTTTACCCAGGGGTCCGGGGCCAACGTCCTGACTTTC.

In DNA, the CDR3 is TGCGCCAGCAGTGGGCCCTTTGGAGGGGATACGCAGTATTTT. Protein: CASSGPFGGDTQYF. This chain uses TRBV10-2 with TRBJ2-3, with a possible D match to TRBD2 (6 bases). The CDR3 is 14 amino acids. Germline lookup yields CDR1 WSHSY and CDR2 SAAADI. V shed 4 bases and J shed 6 bases, with 14 bases lying between them.

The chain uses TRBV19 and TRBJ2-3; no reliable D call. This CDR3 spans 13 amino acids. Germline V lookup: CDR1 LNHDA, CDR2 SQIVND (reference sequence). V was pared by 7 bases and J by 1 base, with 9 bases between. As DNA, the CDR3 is TGTGCCAGTAATGGTAGAGGCACAGATACGCAGTATTTT. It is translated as CASNGRGTDTQYF.

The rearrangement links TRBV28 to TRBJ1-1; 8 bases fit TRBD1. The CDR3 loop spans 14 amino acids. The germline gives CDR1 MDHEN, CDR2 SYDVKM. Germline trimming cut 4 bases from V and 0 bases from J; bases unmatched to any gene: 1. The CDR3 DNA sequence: TGTGCCAGCAGTTACAGGGGGATGAACACTGAAGCTTTCTTT. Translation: CASSYRGMNTEAFF. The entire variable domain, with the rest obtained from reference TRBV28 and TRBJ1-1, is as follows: DVKVTQSSRYLVKRTGEKVFLECVQDMDHENMFWYRQDPGLGLRLIYFSYDVKMKEKGDIPEGYSVSREKKERFSLILESASTNQTSMYLCASSYRGMNTEAFFGQGTRLTVV.

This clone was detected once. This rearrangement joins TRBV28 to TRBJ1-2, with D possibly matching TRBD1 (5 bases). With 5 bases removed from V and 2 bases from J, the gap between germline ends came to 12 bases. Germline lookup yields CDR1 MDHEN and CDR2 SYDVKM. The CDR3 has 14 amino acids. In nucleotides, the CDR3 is TGTGCCAGCAGTCCATCCGGGGCCAACTATGGCTACACCTTC. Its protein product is CASSPSGANYGYTF.

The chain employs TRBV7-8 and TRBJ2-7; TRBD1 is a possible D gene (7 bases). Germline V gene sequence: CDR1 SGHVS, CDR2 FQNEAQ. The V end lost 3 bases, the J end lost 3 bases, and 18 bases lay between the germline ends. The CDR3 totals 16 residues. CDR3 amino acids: CASSLAVRQGGYEQYF. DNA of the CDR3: TGTGCCAGCAGCTTGGCGGTTAGACAGGGAGGCTACGAGCAGTACTTC.

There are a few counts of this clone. The CDR3 is CASSLRARGVRNYGYTF. CDR3 nucleotide sequence: TGTGCCAGCAGCTTGCGGGCACGGGGGGTAAGGAACTATGGCTACACCTTC. V gene TRBV5-4 combines with J gene TRBJ1-2; tentative D call: TRBD1 (5 bases). This CDR3 has 17 amino acids. CDR1 is SGHNT, CDR2 YYREEE, per germline (reference sequence). The germline V and J ends were trimmed by 1 base and 2 bases, with 18 bases remaining between them.

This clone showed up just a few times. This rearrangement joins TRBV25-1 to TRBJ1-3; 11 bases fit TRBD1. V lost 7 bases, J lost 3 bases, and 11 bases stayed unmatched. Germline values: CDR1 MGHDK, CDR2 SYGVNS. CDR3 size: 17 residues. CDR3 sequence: CASTPPKGQGVGNTIYF. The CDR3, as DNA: TGTGCCAGCACACCCCCTAAGGGACAGGGGGTTGGAAACACCATATATTTT.